A selection of T cell receptor beta chains follows, all from one sample in a study of T cells expressing NK-cell markers. TCRdb reanalyzed the 5' RACE reads and collapses them to one entry per CDR3 protein, without DNA. The sample spans a few hundred thousand distinct CDR3 sequences; the ten largest clones claim 0.39%. The sample comprised blood T cells: a sorted CD56 or NKG2C T cell subset, CD4+ or CD8+ T cells, or bulk PBMC T cells (not recorded which). The receptor source for this set is a man younger than 30 in good health. The CDR3 runs from the conserved cysteine through the conserved F or W.

TRBJ1-1 | TRBV7-9 | 15 | CASSSWDGLNTEAFF
TRBJ2-1 | TRBV19 | 12 | CASQGIYNEQFF
TRBJ2-1 | TRBV20-1 | 16 | CSAPTGGRGSYNEQFF
TRBJ2-1 | TRBV6-5 | 14 | CASSYVTGGVEQFF
TRBJ2-7 | TRBV4-2 | 15 | CASSQEGSESYEQYF
TRBJ2-1 | TRBV12-3/TRBV12-4 | 15 | CASRLWVGSGNEQFF
TRBJ2-1 | TRBV10-1 | 12 | CASSVRPDQQFF
TRBJ2-3 | TRBV6-1 | 13 | CASTEWEGSEQYF
TRBJ2-1 | TRBV7-2 | 16 | CASSLVHQGARNEQFF
TRBJ2-2 | TRBV20-1 | 14 | CSAADPAKTGELFF
TRBJ2-1 | TRBV5-4 | 16 | CASSPNPAGDRGEQFF
TRBJ2-1 | TRBV20-1 | 14 | CSARTPTYHNEQFF
TRBJ2-3 | TRBV10-1 | 15 | CASSEGTSGTDTQYF
TRBJ1-6 | TRBV12-3/TRBV12-4 | 14 | CASSLGVGNSPLHF
TRBJ2-5 | TRBV5-1 | 15 | CASSVGQGDAETQYF
TRBJ1-1 | TRBV4-1 | 17 | CASSPNIIIRVNTEAFF
TRBJ2-3 | TRBV4-2 | 16 | CASSQESKSSTDTQYF
TRBJ2-2 | TRBV19 | 14 | CASSASLGPGELFF
TRBJ2-7 | TRBV12-3/TRBV12-4 | 14 | CASSTPGHRYEQYF
TRBJ2-1 | TRBV20-1 | 17 | CSARGTGALSSYNEQFF
TRBJ2-3 | TRBV7-2 | 17 | CASSFRASGIKRDTQYF
TRBJ1-3 | TRBV6-1 | 17 | CASSREGVGTDFDTIYF
TRBJ2-5 | TRBV7-2 | 11 | CASSPSMTQYF
TRBJ2-5 | TRBV7-2 | 15 | CASSLVRGAQETQYF